This TCR beta chain is drawn from a study of blood T cell repertoires in COVID-19. Whole-study context: Samples representing acute and convalescent COVID-19 were sourced from the United States, Italy and Spain. T cells, B-cell-depleted T cells, or PBMCs supplied cDNA or gDNA.

The CDR3 has 15 amino acids. J was trimmed by 3 bases and V by 0 bases; bases with no gene match: 5. Germline V gene data show CDR1 as SGHTS and CDR2 as YDEGEE. Under the authors' procedure: Using reference gene primer amplification, nucleated cell counts were estimated. The table came from immunoSEQ multiplex PCR; TCRdb's copy has only in-frame clones and leaves some out. The D gene and trimming were derived from the DNA, and the V and J assignments and clone size from that table. The sample has some 110,000 clones; around 80% are singletons. The clonotype comes from a woman aged 60-70 years with acute or convalescent COVID-19. This sequence joins TRBV5-8 and TRBJ1-1, with TRBD1 matching 7 bases. The specimen was peripheral blood. In DNA, the CDR3 is TGTGCCAGCAGCTTGGGAAGGGGGCAGGACACTGAAGCTTTCTTT. As protein: CASSLGRGQDTEAFF.